One sample yielded the 10 T cell receptor beta chains listed below, sequenced in a study of cytomegalovirus exposure and HLA in healthy donors (TCRdb year 2017). To prepare the library, the immunoSEQ multiplex PCR assay was applied. A mixture of 60 forward primers for TCR Vbeta segments and 13 reverse primers for TCR Jbeta segments was used in the multiplex PCR. TCRdb obtained this table from immuneACCESS and retained in-frame rearrangements with V and J assigned. These tables miss some clones; where compared with another copy, unresolved V genes account for less than half of the shortfall, and the remainder is unexplained. The data table for this sample lists some 82,000 clones. The top ten hold less than 1.5% of the sample. Sample: PBMCs. The source is a woman aged 25-40 years in good health and CMV-seronegative.

The J gene is TRBJ2-7, the V gene TRBV4-1, with a weak D call TRBD1 (6 bases). Deletions cut 2 bases from V and 5 bases from J, with 13 bases between. The CDR3 is 14 residues long. In germline, CDR1 is MGHRA, CDR2 YSYEKL. CDR3 nucleotides: TGCGCCAGCAGCCAACAACAGGGAGTCGACGAGCAGTACTTC. Its protein is CASSQQQGVDEQYF.

The V gene is TRBV5-1, the J gene TRBJ1-1, with D possibly matching TRBD1 (5 bases). The V end was cut by 7 bases, the J end by 5 bases, with 12 bases between. Germline values: CDR1 SGHRS, CDR2 YFSETQ. The CDR3 runs 12 residues. CDR3 nucleotides: TGCGCCAGCCGTGGGGGAGGGACTGAAGCTTTCTTT. Protein: CASRGGGTEAFF.

V and J are TRBV12-1 and TRBJ1-1. TRBV12-1 is deemed a pseudogene. This CDR3 region has 15 residues. The CDR3 sequence is CASSFVLRGADEAFF. DNA for the CDR3: TGTGCCAGCAGCTTTGTGTTACGGGGGGCGGATGAAGCTTTCTTT.

The V call is TRBV27, the J call TRBJ1-2, with D hard to call. Trimming shortened V by 0 bases and J by 3 bases, and 5 bases separated the two germline ends. The CDR3 contains 13 residues. Germline CDR1 is MNHEY and CDR2 is SMNVEV (reference sequence). The CDR3 spells CASSLSRDYGYTF. CDR3 nucleotides: TGTGCCAGCAGTTTATCGAGGGACTATGGCTACACCTTC.

This chain uses TRBV19 with TRBJ2-1; possibly TRBD1 for D (5 bases). The CDR3 is 14 residues long. Looked up from germline, CDR1 is LNHDA and CDR2 is SQIVND (reference sequence). V gave up 3 bases and J gave up 6 bases, with 12 bases separating them. The CDR3 region is CASSIETGSNEQFF. In DNA, the CDR3 is TGTGCCAGTAGTATCGAAACAGGCTCCAATGAGCAGTTCTTC.

The V and J genes are TRBV7-8 and TRBJ2-3; 11 bases fit TRBD2. In germline, CDR1 is SGHVS, CDR2 FQNEAQ. The V and J ends lost 1 base and 5 bases, in that order; junction bases with no gene match: 8. This CDR3 contains 17 residues. DNA for the CDR3: TGTGCCAGCAGCTTAGAGGTTAGCGGGAGGGCCAGAGATACGCAGTATTTT. Protein: CASSLEVSGRARDTQYF.

CDR3 DNA: TGTGCCAGTAGCGACGCCCGGTCAGGGGGCGGCTATGGCTACACCTTC. It is translated as CASSDARSGGGYGYTF. The V and J genes are TRBV19 and TRBJ1-2, with 8 nucleotides matching TRBD1. Losses at the gene ends were 6 bases for V and 4 bases for J; bases not matched to a gene: 13. Per germline, CDR1 LNHDA and CDR2 SQIVND (reference sequence). The CDR3 runs 16 residues.

This chain links TRBV30 with TRBJ2-1, with a tentative D call TRBD2 (5 bases). The CDR3 is 14 residues long. V was pared by 0 bases and J by 0 bases, with 6 bases between. Germline V gene lookup returns CDR1 GTSNPN and CDR2 SVGIG (reference sequence). The CDR3: CAWSVRDSYNEQFF. The CDR3 nucleotides read TGTGCCTGGAGTGTACGGGACTCCTACAATGAGCAGTTCTTC.

Note on this clone: Germline is not matched at one junction end, which may reflect a read error. The chain links TRBV29-1 to TRBJ2-3, with D maybe TRBD1 (6 bases). The CDR3 length is 17 residues. Germline values: CDR1 SQVTM, CDR2 ANQGSEA. CDR3 bases: TGCAGCTCGACCGGGACACCGATTGGTCGGGACACAGATAAGCAGTATTTT. This gives the protein CSSTGTPIGRDTDKQYF.

This rearrangement joins TRBV27 to TRBJ2-5; 9 nucleotides match TRBD2. V lost 5 bases, J lost 5 bases, and 9 bases stayed unmatched. CDR3 length: 15 amino acids. Germline V gives CDR1 MNHEY, CDR2 SMNVEV (reference sequence). The CDR3 coding sequence is TGTGCCAGCAGTCAGGTAGCGGGAGTACGGGAGACCCAGTACTTC. Translated, it gives CASSQVAGVRETQYF.